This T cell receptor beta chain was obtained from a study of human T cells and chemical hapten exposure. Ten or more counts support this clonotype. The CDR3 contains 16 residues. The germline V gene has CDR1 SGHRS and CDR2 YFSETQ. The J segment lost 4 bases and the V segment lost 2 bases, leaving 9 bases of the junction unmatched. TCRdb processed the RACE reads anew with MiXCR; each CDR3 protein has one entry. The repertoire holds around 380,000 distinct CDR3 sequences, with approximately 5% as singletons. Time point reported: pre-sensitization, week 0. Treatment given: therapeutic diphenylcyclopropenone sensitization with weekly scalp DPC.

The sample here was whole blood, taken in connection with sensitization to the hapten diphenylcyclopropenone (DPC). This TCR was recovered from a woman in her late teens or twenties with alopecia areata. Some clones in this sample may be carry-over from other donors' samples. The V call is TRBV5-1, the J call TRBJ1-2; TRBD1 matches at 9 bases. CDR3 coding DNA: TGCGCCAGCAGCTTACAGGGGGCGAAGTGGAGCTATGGCTACACCTTC. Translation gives CASSLQGAKWSYGYTF.